The following is a TCR beta chain sequence with its context. Germline loops: CDR1 SGHTA, CDR2 FQGTGA. Between the trimmed V and J ends, which lost 2 bases and 5 bases, there was a span of 12 bases. The CDR3 extends over 15 amino acids. Some clones are missing from TCRdb's copy, which holds only in-frame ones; the method was immunoSEQ multiplex PCR. Here the sample spans about 25,000 clones, 65% to 70% being singletons. The data derive from a study of cytotoxic CD8 clonotypes in ibrutinib-treated CLL. The chain links TRBV7-3 to TRBJ2-2; D is perhaps TRBD1 (6 bases). The sequence was obtained from a human donor with chronic lymphocytic leukemia. Sequencing was performed on PBMCs, taken at disease progression, from a patient treated with ibrutinib. The CDR3 DNA is TGTGCCAGCAGCTTAGGGGGCCCCTGGACCGGGGAGCTGTTTTTT. Encoded protein: CASSLGGPWTGELFF.